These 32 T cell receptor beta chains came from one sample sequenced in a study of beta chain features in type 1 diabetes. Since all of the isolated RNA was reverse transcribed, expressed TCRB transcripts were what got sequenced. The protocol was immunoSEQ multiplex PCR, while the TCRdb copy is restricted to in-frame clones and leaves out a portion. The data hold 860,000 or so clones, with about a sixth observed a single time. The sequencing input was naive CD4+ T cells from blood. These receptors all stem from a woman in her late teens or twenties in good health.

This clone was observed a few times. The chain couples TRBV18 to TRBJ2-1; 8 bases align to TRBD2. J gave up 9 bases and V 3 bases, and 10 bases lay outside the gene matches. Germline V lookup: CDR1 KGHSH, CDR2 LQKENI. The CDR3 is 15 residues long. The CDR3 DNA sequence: TGTGCCAGCTCACCGACGGGACTAGGTGTAGTTGAGCAGTTCTTC. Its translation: CASSPTGLGVVEQFF.

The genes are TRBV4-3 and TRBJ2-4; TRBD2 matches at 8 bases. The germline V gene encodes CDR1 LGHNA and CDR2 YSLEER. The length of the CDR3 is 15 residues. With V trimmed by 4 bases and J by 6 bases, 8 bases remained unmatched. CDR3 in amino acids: CASSRQREPRNIQYF. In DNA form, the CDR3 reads TGCGCCAGCAGCCGGCAGCGGGAGCCTAGAAACATTCAGTACTTC.

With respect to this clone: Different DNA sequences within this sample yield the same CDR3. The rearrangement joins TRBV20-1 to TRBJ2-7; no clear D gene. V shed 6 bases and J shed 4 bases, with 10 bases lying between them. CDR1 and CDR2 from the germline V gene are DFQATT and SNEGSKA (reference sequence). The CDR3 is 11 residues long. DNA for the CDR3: TGCAGTGCCCTGAATACGTACGAGCAGTACTTC. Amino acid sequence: CSALNTYEQYF.

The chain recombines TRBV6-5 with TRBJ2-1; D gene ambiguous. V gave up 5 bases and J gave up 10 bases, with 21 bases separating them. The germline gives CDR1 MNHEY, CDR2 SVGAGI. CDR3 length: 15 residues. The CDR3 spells CASSRTSVAVGEQFF. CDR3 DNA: TGTGCCAGCAGTCGCACCTCCGTCGCAGTCGGCGAGCAGTTCTTC.

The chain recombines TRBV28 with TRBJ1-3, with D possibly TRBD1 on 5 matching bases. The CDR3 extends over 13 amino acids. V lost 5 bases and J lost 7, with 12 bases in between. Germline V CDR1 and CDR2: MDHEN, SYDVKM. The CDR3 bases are TGTGCCAGCAGTCCGGGGACGGAGAACACCATATATTTT. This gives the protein CASSPGTENTIYF.

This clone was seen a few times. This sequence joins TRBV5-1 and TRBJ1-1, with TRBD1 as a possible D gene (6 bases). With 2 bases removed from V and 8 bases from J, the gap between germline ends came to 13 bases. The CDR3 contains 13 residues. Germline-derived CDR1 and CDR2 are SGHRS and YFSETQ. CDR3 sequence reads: CASSFNLGGEAFF. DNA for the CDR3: TGCGCCAGCAGCTTCAATTTAGGGGGAGAAGCTTTCTTT.

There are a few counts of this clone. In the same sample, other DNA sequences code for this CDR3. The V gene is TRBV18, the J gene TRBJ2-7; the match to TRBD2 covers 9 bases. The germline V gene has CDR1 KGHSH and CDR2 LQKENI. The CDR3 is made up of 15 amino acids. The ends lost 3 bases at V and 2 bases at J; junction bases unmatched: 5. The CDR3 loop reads CASSPGLAGTYEQYF. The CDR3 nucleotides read TGTGCCAGCTCACCGGGGCTAGCGGGGACCTACGAGCAGTACTTC. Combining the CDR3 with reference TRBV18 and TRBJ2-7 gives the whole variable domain NAGVMQNPRHLVRRRGQEARLRCSPMKGHSHVYWYRQLPEEGLKFMVYLQKENIIDESGMPKERFSAEFPKEGPSILRIQQVVRGDSAAYFCASSPGLAGTYEQYFGPGTRLTVT.

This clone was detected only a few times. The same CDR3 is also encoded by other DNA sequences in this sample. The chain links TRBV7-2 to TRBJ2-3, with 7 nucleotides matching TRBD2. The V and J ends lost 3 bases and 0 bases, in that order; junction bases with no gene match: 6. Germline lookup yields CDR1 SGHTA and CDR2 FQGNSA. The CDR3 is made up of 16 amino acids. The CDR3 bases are TGTGCCAGCAGCTTTCGACTAGCCGCTAGCACAGATACGCAGTATTTT. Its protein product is CASSFRLAASTDTQYF.

DNA for the CDR3: TGTGCCAGCAGCCCGGCCCCAGCCGACTACGAGCAGTACTTC. It is translated as CASSPAPADYEQYF. The chain has TRBV13 and TRBJ2-5; D not certain. The last part of the DNA fits TRBJ2-7 better; the J call may be wrong. This CDR3 is 14 amino acids long. CDR1 is PRHDT and CDR2 is FYEKMQ in the germline V gene (reference sequence).

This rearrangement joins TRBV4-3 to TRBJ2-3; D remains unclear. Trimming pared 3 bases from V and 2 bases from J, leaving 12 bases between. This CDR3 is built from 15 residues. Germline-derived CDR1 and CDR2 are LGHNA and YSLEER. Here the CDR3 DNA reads TGCGCCAGCAGCCATTTAAACACCGACACAGATACGCAGTATTTT. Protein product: CASSHLNTDTDTQYF.

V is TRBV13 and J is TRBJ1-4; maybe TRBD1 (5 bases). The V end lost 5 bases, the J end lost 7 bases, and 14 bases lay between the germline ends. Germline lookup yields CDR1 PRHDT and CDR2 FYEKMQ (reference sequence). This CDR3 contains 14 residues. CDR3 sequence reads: CASSPGGRSEKLFF. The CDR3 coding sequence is TGTGCCAGCAGCCCGGGGGGACGGAGTGAAAAACTGTTTTTT.

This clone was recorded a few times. The CDR3 region is CASGSRGWETQYF. In DNA, the CDR3 is TGTGCCAGCGGTTCTCGGGGGTGGGAGACCCAGTACTTC. The chain combines TRBV28 with TRBJ2-5; possibly TRBD2 for D (6 bases). CDR3 length: 13 residues. Deletions cut 8 bases from V and 5 bases from J, with 15 bases between. CDR1 and CDR2 (germline): MDHEN, SYDVKM. The variable domain in full, completed from reference TRBV28 and TRBJ2-5, reads DVKVTQSSRYLVKRTGEKVFLECVQDMDHENMFWYRQDPGLGLRLIYFSYDVKMKEKGDIPEGYSVSREKKERFSLILESASTNQTSMYLCASGSRGWETQYFGPGTRLLVL.

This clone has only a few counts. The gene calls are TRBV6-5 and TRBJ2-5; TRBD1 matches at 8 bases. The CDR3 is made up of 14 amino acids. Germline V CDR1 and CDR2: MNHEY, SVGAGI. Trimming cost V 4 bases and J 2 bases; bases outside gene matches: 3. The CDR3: CASSFNRGQETQYF. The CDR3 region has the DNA TGTGCCAGCAGTTTCAACAGGGGGCAAGAGACCCAGTACTTC.

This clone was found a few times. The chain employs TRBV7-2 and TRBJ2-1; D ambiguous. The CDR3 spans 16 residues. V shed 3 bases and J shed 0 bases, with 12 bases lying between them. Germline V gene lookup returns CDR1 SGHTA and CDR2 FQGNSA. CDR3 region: CASSFSRISSYNEQFF. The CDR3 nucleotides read TGTGCCAGCAGCTTCTCCAGGATCAGCTCCTACAATGAGCAGTTCTTC.

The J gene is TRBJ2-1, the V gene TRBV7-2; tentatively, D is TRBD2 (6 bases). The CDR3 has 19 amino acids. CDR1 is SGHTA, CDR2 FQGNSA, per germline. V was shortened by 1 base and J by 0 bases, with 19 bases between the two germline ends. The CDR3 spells CASSLGRGRGQSSYNEQFF. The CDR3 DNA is TGTGCCAGCAGCTTAGGGAGGGGTAGGGGCCAGAGCTCCTACAATGAGCAGTTCTTC. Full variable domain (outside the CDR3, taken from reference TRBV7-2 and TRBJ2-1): GAGVSQSPSNKVTEKGKDVELRCDPISGHTALYWYRQSLGQGLEFLIYFQGNSAPDKSGLPSDRFSAERTGGSVSTLTIQRTQQEDSAVYLCASSLGRGRGQSSYNEQFFGPGTRLTVL.

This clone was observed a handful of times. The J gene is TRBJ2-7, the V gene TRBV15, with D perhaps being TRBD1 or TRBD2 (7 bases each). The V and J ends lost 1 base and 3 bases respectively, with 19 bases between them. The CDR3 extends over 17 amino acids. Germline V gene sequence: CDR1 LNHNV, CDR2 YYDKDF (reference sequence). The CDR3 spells CATSRVRGEGTVYEQYF. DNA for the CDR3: TGTGCCACCAGCAGAGTCCGCGGGGAGGGGACAGTCTACGAGCAGTACTTC.

The DNA for the CDR3 is TGCGCCAGCAGCCAAACGGGAAGAAAGAATCAGCCCCAGCATTTT. It translates to CASSQTGRKNQPQHF. The chain has TRBV4-3 and TRBJ1-5; D call uncertain. The V and J ends lost 2 bases and 4 bases respectively, with 12 bases between them. Germline CDR1 LGHNA, CDR2 YSLEER. The CDR3 extends over 15 amino acids.

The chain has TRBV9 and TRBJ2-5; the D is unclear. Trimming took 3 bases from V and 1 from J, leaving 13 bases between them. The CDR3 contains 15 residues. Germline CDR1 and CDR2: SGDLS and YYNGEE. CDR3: CASSALPLRQETQYF. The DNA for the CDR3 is TGTGCCAGCAGCGCCCTCCCGTTACGCCAAGAGACCCAGTACTTC.

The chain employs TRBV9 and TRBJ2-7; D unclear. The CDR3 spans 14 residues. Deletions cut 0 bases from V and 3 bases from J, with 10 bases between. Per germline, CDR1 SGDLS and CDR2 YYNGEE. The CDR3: CASSVGDPNYEQYF. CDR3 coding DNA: TGTGCCAGCAGCGTAGGGGATCCCAACTACGAGCAGTACTTC.

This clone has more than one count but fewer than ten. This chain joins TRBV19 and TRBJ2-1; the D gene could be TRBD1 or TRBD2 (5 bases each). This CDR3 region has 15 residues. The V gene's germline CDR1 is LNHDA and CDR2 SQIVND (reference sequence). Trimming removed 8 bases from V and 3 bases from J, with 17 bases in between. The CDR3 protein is CASRAGTLDYNEQFF. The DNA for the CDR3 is TGTGCCAGTCGGGCCGGGACCCTCGACTACAATGAGCAGTTCTTC.

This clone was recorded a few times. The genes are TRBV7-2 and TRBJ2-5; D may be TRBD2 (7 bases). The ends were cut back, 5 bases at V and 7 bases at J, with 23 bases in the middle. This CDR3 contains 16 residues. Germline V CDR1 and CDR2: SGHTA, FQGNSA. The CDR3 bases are TGTGCCAGCAGCACGAGGGGGGGAGGGCTCGACGGGACCCAGTACTTC. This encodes CASSTRGGGLDGTQYF.

This CDR3 reads CASSFAWWRTIEQFF. Here the CDR3 DNA reads TGTGCCAGCAGTTTCGCCTGGTGGAGGACTATTGAGCAGTTCTTC. The V gene is TRBV28, the J gene TRBJ2-1; TRBD2 might be the D (6 bases). V dropped 3 bases and J dropped 9 bases, with 18 bases sitting between them. Looked up from germline, CDR1 is MDHEN and CDR2 is SYDVKM. The CDR3 contains 15 residues.

The CDR3 loop reads CASSIGADARNYGYTF. Written as DNA, the CDR3 is TGTGCCAGTAGTATAGGAGCGGATGCACGAAACTATGGCTACACCTTC. V gene TRBV19 combines with J gene TRBJ1-2, with D hard to call. Trimming took 1 base from V and 2 from J, leaving 14 bases between them. Looked up from germline, CDR1 is LNHDA and CDR2 is SQIVND (reference sequence). This CDR3 has 16 residues.

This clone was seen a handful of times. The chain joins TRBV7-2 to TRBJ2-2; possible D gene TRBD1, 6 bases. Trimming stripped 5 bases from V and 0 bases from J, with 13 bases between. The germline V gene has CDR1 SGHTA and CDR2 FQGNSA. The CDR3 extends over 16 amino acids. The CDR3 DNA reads TGTGCCAGCAGCCACACAGGGTACTCGAACACCGGGGAGCTGTTTTTT. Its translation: CASSHTGYSNTGELFF.

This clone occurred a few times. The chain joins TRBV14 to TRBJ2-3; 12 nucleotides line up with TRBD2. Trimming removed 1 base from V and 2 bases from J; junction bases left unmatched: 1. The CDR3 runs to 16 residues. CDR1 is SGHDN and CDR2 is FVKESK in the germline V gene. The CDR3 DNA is TGTGCCAGCAGCCAAGGACTAGCGGGAGTCACAGATACGCAGTATTTT. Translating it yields CASSQGLAGVTDTQYF.

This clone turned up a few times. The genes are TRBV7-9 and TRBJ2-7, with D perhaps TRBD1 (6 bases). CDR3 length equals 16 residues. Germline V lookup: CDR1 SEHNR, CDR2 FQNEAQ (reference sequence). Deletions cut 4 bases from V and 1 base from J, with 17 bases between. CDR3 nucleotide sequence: TGTGCCAGCAGCTCAAGAGGGGGTAATTGGTCCTACGAGCAGTACTTC. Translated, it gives CASSSRGGNWSYEQYF.

The CDR3 sequence: CASSRPVRANVLTF. CDR3 bases: TGTGCCAGCAGCCGACCAGTTAGGGCCAACGTCCTGACTTTC. V and J are TRBV2 and TRBJ2-6; D not resolved. The germline V gene encodes CDR1 SNHLY and CDR2 FYNNEI. Trimming removed 6 bases at V and 5 bases at J, with 11 bases between. The CDR3 runs to 14 residues.

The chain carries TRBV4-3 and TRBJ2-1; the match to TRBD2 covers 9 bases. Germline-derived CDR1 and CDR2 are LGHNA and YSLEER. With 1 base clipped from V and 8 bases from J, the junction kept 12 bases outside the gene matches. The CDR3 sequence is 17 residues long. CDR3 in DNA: TGCGCCAGCAGCCAAGTCGGCGGGACTAGCACCTTCCATGAGCAGTTCTTC. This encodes CASSQVGGTSTFHEQFF.

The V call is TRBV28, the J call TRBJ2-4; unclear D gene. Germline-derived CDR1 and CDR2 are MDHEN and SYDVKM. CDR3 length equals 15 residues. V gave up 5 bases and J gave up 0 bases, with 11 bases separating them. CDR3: CASSTIQLAKNIQYF. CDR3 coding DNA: TGTGCCAGCAGTACAATACAGCTAGCCAAAAACATTCAGTACTTC.

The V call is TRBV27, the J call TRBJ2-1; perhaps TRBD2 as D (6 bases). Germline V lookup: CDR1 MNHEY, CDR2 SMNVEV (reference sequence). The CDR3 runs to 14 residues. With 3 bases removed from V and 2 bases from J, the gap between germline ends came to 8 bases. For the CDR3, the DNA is TGTGCCAGCAGTTTCGGGGGTACCTACAATGAGCAGTTCTTC. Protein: CASSFGGTYNEQFF.

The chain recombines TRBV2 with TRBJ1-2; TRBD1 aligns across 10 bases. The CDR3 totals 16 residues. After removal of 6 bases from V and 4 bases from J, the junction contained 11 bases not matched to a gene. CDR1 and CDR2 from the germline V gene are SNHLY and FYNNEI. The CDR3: CASSLDRGPISYGYTF. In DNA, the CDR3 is TGTGCCAGCAGCCTAGACAGGGGGCCTATTAGCTATGGCTACACCTTC.

The DNA for the CDR3 is TGTGCCAGCAGTGAAGTCCGGGAAGATACGCAGTATTTT. This gives the protein CASSEVREDTQYF. The chain is built from TRBV2 and TRBJ2-3, with D possibly TRBD2 on 5 matching bases. Germline loops: CDR1 SNHLY, CDR2 FYNNEI. This CDR3 region has 13 residues. The V gene lost 1 base and the J gene lost 5 bases, with 7 bases spanning the gap.